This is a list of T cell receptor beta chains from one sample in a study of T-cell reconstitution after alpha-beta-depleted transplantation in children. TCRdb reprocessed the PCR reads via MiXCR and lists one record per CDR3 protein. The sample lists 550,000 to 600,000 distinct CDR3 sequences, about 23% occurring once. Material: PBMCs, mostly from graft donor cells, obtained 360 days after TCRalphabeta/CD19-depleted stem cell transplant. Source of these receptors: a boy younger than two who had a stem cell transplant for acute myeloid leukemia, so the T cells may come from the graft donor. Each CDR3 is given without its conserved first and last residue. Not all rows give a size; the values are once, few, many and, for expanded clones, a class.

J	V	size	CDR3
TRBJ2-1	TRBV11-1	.	ASSSDRGSLQNYYNEQF
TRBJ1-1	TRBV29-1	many	STRDWNTEAF
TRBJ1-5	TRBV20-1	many	SAKTGSYSNQPQH
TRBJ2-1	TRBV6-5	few	ASSYSSDYNEQF
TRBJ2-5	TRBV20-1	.	SAKGAVETQY
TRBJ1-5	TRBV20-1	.	SAAGWTLTSNQPQH
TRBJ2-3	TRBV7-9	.	ASRTQAGDTDTQY
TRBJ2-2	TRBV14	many	ASSPDNFSTGAGELF
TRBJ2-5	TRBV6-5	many	ASSYSGDRRLEETQY
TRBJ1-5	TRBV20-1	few	SARERVRNQPQH
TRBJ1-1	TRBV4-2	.	ASVLRQARDTEAF
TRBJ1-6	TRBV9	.	ASSGRNSPLH
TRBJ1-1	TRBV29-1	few	SVDPTAEAF
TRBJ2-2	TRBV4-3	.	ASSPSGTLTGELF
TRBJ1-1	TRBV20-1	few	SARDEGRDAF
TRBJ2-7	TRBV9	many	ASSPTSGGALSYEQY
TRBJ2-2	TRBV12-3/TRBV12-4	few	ASSLWPRSGELF
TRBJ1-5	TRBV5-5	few	ASSQEVGSTFQPQH
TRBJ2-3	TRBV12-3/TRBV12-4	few	ASSLQVGLETDTQY
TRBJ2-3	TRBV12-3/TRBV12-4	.	ASSVRGFSTDTQY
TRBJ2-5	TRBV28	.	ASSTLRDPPWTQY
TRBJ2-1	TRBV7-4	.	ASSAGKGNEQF
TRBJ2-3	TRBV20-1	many	SASRTSGLTDTQY
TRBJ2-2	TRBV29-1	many	SVRDSRDTGELF
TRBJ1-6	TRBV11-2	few	ASSLGGTVTAPLH
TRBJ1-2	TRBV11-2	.	ASSPGQPLGYT
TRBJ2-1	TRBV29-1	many	SVDGGGFDEQF
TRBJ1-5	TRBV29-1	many	SVRPTGSNQPQH
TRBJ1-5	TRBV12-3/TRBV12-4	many	ASSLGGVGQPQH
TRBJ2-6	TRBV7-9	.	ASSFIVQRGSNVLT
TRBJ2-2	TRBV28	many	ASSLSTGRTGETLF
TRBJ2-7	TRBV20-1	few	SAPSSGAYEQY
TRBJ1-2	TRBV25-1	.	ASRQGGHGYT
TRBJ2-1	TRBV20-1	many	SASGITGTSEQF
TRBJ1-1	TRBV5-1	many	ASSFRGGGTEAF
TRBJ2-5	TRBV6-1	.	ASSPYLGQETQY
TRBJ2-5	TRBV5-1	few	ASSLEPGHQETQY
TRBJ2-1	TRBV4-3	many	ASSLTGTTYNEQF
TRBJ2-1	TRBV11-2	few	ASSSPGRDSPFLGYNEQF
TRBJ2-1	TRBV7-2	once	ASIPGGLWDEQF
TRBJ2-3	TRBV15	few	ATSSGTSDADTQY
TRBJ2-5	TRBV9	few	ASSPRSLEETQY
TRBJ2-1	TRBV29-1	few	SVDGVGDEQF
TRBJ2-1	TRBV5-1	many	ASSLTSYEQF
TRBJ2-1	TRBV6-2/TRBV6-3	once	ASKQGTGNEQF
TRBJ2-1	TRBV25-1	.	ASRVNNEQF
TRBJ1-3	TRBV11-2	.	ASSLIRDPSNTIY
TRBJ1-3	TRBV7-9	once	ASSLAASYGNTIY
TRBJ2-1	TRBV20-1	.	SARISSRGEQF
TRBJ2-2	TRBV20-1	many	SARGTGHANTGELF
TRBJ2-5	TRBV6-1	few	ASSPAGAGHPGTQY
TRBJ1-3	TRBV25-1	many	ASSESNSPTIY
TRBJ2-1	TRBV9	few	ASSVSLKGTSYNEQF
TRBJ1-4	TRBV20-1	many	SARDVGQGRFKGEKLF
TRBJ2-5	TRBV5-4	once	ASSKGGALRGETQY
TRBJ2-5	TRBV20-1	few	SAMRGTQETQY
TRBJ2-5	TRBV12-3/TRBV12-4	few	ASSKGAERRETQY
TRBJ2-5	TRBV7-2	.	AIPVKETQY
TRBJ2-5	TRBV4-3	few	ASSQDGQGGETQY
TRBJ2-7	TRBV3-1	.	ASSELAGPYEQY